Described below is a single T cell receptor (beta chain) sequence and its context. Original handling: Estimated nucleated cell counts came from reference gene primer amplification. The assay was immunoSEQ multiplex PCR, and TCRdb's table has in-frame clones only and misses some. The V and J calls and clone size are taken from that table; D and trimming were inferred from the DNA. The sample yields about 84,000 clones, around 80% seen once. The data derive from a study of blood T cell repertoires in COVID-19. Whole-study context: Samples taken during acute and convalescent COVID-19 were collected in the United States, Italy and Spain. From T cells, B-cell-depleted T cells, or PBMCs came the material, which was cDNA or gDNA.

The V and J ends lost 6 bases and 8 bases, in that order; junction bases with no gene match: 8. Germline V lookup: CDR1 MGHDK, CDR2 SYGVNS. The CDR3 has 14 residues. The clonotype comes from a woman aged 80 or over with acute or convalescent COVID-19. This chain joins TRBV25-1 and TRBJ1-4, with TRBD1 matching 8 bases. The specimen sequenced was peripheral blood. CDR3 coding DNA: TGTGCCAGCAGCCGGGACAGGTTAAGGGAAAAACTGTTTTTT. This codes for CASSRDRLREKLFF. The full variable domain, in which reference TRBV25-1 and TRBJ1-4 provide the parts outside the CDR3, is EADIYQTPRYLVIGTGKKITLECSQTMGHDKMYWYQQDPGMELHLIHYSYGVNSTEKGDLSSESTVSRIRTEHFPLTLESARPSHTSQYLCASSRDRLREKLFFGSGTQLSVL.